This T cell receptor beta chain was profiled in a study of early T cells in non-severe SARS-CoV-2 infection. About the research overall: Unpaired chains resulted from sequencing bulk RNA of unsorted whole blood. Study results and caveats: VDJdb-based matching was biased toward anti-spike CD8 responses and missed private and CD4 specificities.

Each cDNA molecule carried a unique molecular identifier. Via MiXCR, TCRdb re-called the 5' RACE reads, giving one row per CDR3 protein. This table has around 70,000 distinct CDR3 sequences, about 11% appearing once. CDR3 length: 15 residues. V was pared by 0 bases and J by 2 bases, with 13 bases between. The germline CDR1 and CDR2 sequences are DFQATT and SNEGSKA (reference sequence). This clonotype was counted a few times. Its target is not known. Sequencing was done on a sample of whole blood. The chain carries TRBV20-1 and TRBJ1-1, with D possibly matching TRBD1 (6 bases). The TCR comes from an adult who was a healthcare worker with PCR-confirmed SARS-CoV-2 infection or an uninfected control (not recorded which). CDR3 sequence (DNA): TGCAGTGCTAGAGACCAACGGGGGGGCAACACTGAAGCTTTCTTT. It specifies CSARDQRGGNTEAFF.